This T cell receptor (beta chain) was captured in a study of blood T cell repertoires in COVID-19. Looking at the study overall: The United States, Italy and Spain were the sources of the acute and convalescent COVID-19 samples. Sources were T cells, B-cell-depleted T cells, or PBMCs; the material itself was cDNA or gDNA.

Original processing notes: Estimation of nucleated cell counts relied on the amplification of reference gene primers. TCRdb keeps only in-frame clones here, not all; method: immunoSEQ multiplex PCR. V and J calls and clone size come straight from that table; D and trimming were deduced from the DNA. The sample records about 170,000 clones, 86% being singletons. J gave up 7 bases and V 7 bases, and 8 bases lay outside the gene matches. This CDR3 region has 13 residues. Sequenced input: peripheral blood. This sequence joins TRBV12-3 or TRBV12-4 and TRBJ2-3, with TRBD2 matching over 7 bases. The receptor's source is an older man with acute or convalescent COVID-19. The CDR3 is CASTTSGAHTQYF. DNA of the CDR3: TGTGCCAGCACTACAAGCGGGGCCCATACGCAGTATTTT.